The TCR beta chain described here comes from a study of cytomegalovirus exposure and HLA in healthy donors. Per germline, CDR1 SGHAT and CDR2 FQNNGV. The CDR3 totals 15 residues. Use of 60 Vbeta and 13 Jbeta primers characterized the PCR. Here immunoSEQ multiplex PCR was the method, and the copy in TCRdb shows in-frame clones only, minus some. The table includes approximately 210,000 clones, about 90% detected once. On this clone itself: Germline is not matched at one junction end, which may reflect a read error.

V gene TRBV11-2 combines with J gene TRBJ2-1, with 8 bases aligning to TRBD2. The sample comprised PBMCs. This sequence was found in a man between 25 and 39 years old in good health and CMV-seronegative. The CDR3 is CASSFGRASNNEQFF. DNA for the CDR3: TGTGCCAGCAGCTTCGGGAGGGCCTCCAACAATGAGCAGTTCTTC.